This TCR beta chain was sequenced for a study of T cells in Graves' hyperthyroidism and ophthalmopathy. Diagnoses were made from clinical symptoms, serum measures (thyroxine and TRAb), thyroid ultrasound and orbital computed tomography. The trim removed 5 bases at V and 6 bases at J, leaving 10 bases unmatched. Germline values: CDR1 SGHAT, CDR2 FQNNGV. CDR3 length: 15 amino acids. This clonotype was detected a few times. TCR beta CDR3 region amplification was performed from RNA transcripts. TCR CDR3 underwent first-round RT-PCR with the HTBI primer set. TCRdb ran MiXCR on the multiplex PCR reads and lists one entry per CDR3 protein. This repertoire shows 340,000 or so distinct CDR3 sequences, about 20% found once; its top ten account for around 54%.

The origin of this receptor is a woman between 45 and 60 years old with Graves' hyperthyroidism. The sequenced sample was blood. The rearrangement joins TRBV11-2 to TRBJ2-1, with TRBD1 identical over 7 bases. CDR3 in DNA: TGTGCCAGCAGCCAAATCCGGGACAGCGGCAATGAGCAGTTCTTC. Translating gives CASSQIRDSGNEQFF.